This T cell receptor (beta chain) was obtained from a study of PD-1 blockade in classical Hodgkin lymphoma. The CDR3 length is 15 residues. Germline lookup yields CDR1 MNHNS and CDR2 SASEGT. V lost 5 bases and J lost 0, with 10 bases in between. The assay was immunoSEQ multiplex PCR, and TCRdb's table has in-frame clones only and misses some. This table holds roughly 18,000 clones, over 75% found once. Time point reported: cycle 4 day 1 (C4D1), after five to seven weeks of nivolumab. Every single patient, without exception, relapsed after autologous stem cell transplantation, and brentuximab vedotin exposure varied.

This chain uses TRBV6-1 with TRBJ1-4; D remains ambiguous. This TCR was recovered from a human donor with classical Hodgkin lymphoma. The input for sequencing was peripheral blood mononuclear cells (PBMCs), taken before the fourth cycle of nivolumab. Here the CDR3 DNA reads TGTGCCAGCAGTTTACGACTCCCAACTAATGAAAAACTGTTTTTT. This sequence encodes CASSLRLPTNEKLFF.